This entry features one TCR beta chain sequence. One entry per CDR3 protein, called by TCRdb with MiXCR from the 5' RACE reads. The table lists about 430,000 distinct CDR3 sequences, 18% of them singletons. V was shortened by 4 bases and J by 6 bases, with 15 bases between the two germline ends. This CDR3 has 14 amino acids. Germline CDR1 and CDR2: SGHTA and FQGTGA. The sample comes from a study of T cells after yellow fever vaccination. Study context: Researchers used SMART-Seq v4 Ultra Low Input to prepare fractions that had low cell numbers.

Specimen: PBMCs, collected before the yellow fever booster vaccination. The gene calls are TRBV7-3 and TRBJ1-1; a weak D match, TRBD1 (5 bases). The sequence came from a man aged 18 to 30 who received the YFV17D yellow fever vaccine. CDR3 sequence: CASSWGLLGSEAFF. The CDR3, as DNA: TGTGCCAGCAGCTGGGGCCTTCTGGGATCTGAAGCTTTCTTT.